Sequencing of this T cell receptor beta chain was carried out in a study of vaccination effects on CD4 cells after COVID-19. Study background: After vaccination, a few convalescent patients were sampled at early and late time points. Study-wide results and limits: Convalescents' spike-reactive clones after vaccination were mainly made up of new clones that the vaccine induced.

Trimming took 1 base from V and 7 from J; bases not matched to a gene: 3. The CDR3 is made up of 14 amino acids. CDR1 SEHNR and CDR2 FQNEAQ come from the germline V gene (reference sequence). Sequencing used immunoSEQ multiplex PCR; TCRdb keeps in-frame clones, though not all of them. This sample has roughly 46,000 clones, with nearly 75% found just once. It was after approximately 10 days of culture that CD4+ T cells were isolated. The person had a PCR-confirmed SARS-CoV-2 infection during March to December 2020. Participants were vaccinated with two doses of either the BNT162b2 or mRNA-1273 vaccine. About this clone itself: The antigen is unknown.

This TCR derives from a human donor who had a prior SARS-CoV-2 infection. This chain connects TRBV7-9 to TRBJ1-4, with 7 bases matching TRBD1. The specimen was CD4+ T cells from PBMCs cultured without peptide, collected after COVID-19 vaccination. The CDR3 coding sequence is TGTGCCAGCAGCTTAGGTGACAGGGCTGAAAAACTGTTTTTT. Translating it yields CASSLGDRAEKLFF.